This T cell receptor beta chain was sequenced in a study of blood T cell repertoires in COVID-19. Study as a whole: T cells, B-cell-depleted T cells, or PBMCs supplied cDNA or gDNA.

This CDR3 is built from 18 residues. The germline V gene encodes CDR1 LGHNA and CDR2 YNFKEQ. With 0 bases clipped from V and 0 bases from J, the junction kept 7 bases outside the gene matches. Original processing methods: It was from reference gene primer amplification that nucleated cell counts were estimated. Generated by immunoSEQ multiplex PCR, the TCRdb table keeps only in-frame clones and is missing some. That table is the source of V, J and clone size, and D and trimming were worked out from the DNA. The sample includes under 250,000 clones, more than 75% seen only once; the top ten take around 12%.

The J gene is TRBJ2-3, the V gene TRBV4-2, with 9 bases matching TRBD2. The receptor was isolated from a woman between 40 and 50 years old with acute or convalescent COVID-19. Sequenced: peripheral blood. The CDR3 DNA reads TGTGCCAGCAGCCAAGAAAGCGGGGGGAGTCTTAGCACAGATACGCAGTATTTT. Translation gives CASSQESGGSLSTDTQYF.